A single sample gave rise to the 14 T cell receptor beta chains below, sequenced in a study of blood T cell repertoires in COVID-19. Sequencing was performed with immunoSEQ multiplex PCR; in TCRdb, only in-frame clones are kept and a portion is missing. The table records 110,000 to 150,000 clones, 75% to 90% of them present only once. The source material was peripheral blood. The receptor set was obtained from a woman aged 45 to 65 with acute or convalescent COVID-19.

The chain recombines TRBV25-1 with TRBJ2-2, with 8 bases fitting TRBD1. The CDR3 contains 15 residues. CDR1 and CDR2 from the germline V gene are MGHDK and SYGVNS. After removal of 5 bases from V and 5 bases from J, the junction contained 7 bases not matched to a gene. Here the CDR3 reads CASSHGQGGTGELFF. The CDR3 DNA sequence: TGTGCCAGCAGTCATGGACAGGGCGGGACCGGGGAGCTGTTTTTT.

The chain combines TRBV18 with TRBJ1-5, with D possibly being TRBD1 (6 bases). V lost 3 bases and J 6 bases, leaving 15 bases between the germline ends. Per germline, CDR1 KGHSH and CDR2 LQKENI. The CDR3 covers 15 residues. The CDR3 region is CASSPGQGQGQPQHF. In nucleotides, the CDR3 is TGTGCCAGCTCACCGGGGCAGGGACAAGGTCAGCCCCAGCATTTT.

The V gene is TRBV6-1, the J gene TRBJ1-3; D gene unclear. Germline CDR1 and CDR2: MNHNS and SASEGT. This CDR3 has 14 residues. The V end was cut by 2 bases, the J end by 1 base, with 6 bases between. The CDR3 DNA reads as TGTGCCAGCAGTGAACAGGATTCTGGAAACACCATATATTTT. It yields the protein CASSEQDSGNTIYF.

V gene TRBV18 combines with J gene TRBJ1-2; no reliable D call. From germline, CDR1 is KGHSH and CDR2 LQKENI. V gave up 3 bases and J gave up 6 bases, with 11 bases separating them. This CDR3 contains 13 residues. The CDR3 DNA sequence: TGTGCCAGCTCACCCAGGTCGGAGGATGGCTACACCTTC. Protein sequence: CASSPRSEDGYTF.

The chain is built from TRBV30 and TRBJ2-3, with 11 nucleotides matching TRBD2. Losses at the gene ends were 3 bases for V and 4 bases for J; bases not matched to a gene: 9. This CDR3 is 16 amino acids long. Germline values: CDR1 GTSNPN, CDR2 SVGIG (reference sequence). The CDR3 spells CAWRLAGAVGADTQYF. CDR3 nucleotides: TGTGCCTGGAGACTAGCGGGGGCCGTTGGCGCAGATACGCAGTATTTT.

This clone was seen more than once but under ten times. The chain joins TRBV11-3 to TRBJ2-2, with D hard to call. CDR1 is SGHNT, CDR2 YENEEA, per germline. Between the trimmed V and J ends, which lost 4 bases and 7 bases, there was a span of 13 bases. The CDR3 consists of 14 residues. The CDR3, as DNA: TGTGCCAGCAGCTCCAATTTGAAACTCGGGGAGCTGTTTTTT. Residues: CASSSNLKLGELFF.

This clone was counted between two and nine times. The chain carries TRBV5-1 and TRBJ2-7; 7 bases map to TRBD2. This CDR3 comprises 12 residues. V dropped 5 bases and J dropped 3; count of bases not matched to a gene: 2. The germline gives CDR1 SGHRS, CDR2 YFSETQ. The CDR3 region has the DNA TGCGCCAGCAGGGGACTATTCTACGAGCAGTACTTC. It is translated as CASRGLFYEQYF.

The rearrangement joins TRBV3-1 (or the pseudogene TRBV3-2) to TRBJ2-2; D is perhaps TRBD1 (5 bases). The V and J ends lost 4 bases and 3 bases respectively, with 12 bases between them. The germline V gene encodes CDR1 LGHDT and CDR2 YNNKEL (reference sequence). This CDR3 region has 15 residues. The CDR3 loop reads CASSRHRRDTGELFF. CDR3 nucleotide sequence: TGTGCCAGCAGCCGCCACAGGAGAGACACCGGGGAGCTGTTTTTT.

The gene calls are TRBV6-2 or TRBV6-3 and TRBJ1-3; unclear D gene. Germline CDR1 is MNHEY and CDR2 is SVGEGT. The CDR3 is 12 amino acids. Trimming removed 5 bases at V and 4 bases at J, with 6 bases between. CDR3 residues: CASSKLGNTIYF. The CDR3 region has the DNA TGTGCCAGCAGTAAACTCGGAAACACCATATATTTT.

This chain connects TRBV12-5 to TRBJ2-3, with TRBD2 matching over 12 bases. Germline assignment: CDR1 LGHNT and CDR2 FRNRAP. J was trimmed by 6 bases and V by 1 base; bases with no gene match: 2. The CDR3 runs 15 residues. CDR3 sequence (DNA): TGTGCTAGTGGTTTGGGACTAGCGGGGGACGATACGCAGTATTTT. Translation gives CASGLGLAGDDTQYF.

The rearrangement joins TRBV7-9 to TRBJ1-1; TRBD1 aligns across 7 bases. The V gene end was trimmed by 7 bases and the J gene end by 0 bases; junction bases not matched to a gene: 5. Germline CDR1 and CDR2: SEHNR and FQNEAQ (reference sequence). The CDR3 totals 14 residues. In DNA form, the CDR3 reads TGTGCCAGCACCACAGGACAGGTGAACACTGAAGCTTTCTTT. As protein: CASTTGQVNTEAFF.

The chain is built from TRBV9 and TRBJ2-7; D unresolved. Per the germline V gene, CDR1 is SGDLS and CDR2 is YYNGEE. V was clipped by 0 bases and J by 1 base, with 5 bases between them. CDR3 length: 13 residues. The CDR3 spells CASSVGTSYEQYF. The CDR3 DNA reads TGTGCCAGCAGCGTAGGCACATCCTACGAGCAGTACTTC.

The count of this clone is one. V gene TRBV19 combines with J gene TRBJ2-7; 9 nucleotides agree with TRBD2. The length of the CDR3 is 16 residues. Losses at the gene ends were 5 bases for V and 2 bases for J; bases not matched to a gene: 10. In germline, CDR1 is LNHDA, CDR2 SQIVND (reference sequence). The CDR3 DNA is TGTGCCAGTAGTTCCCATAGCGGGGGCCCCACCTACGAGCAGTACTTC. This translates into CASSSHSGGPTYEQYF.

CDR3 nucleotide sequence: TGTGCCAGCAGCTTAGGTCCAGGGGGCAACACTGAAGCTTTCTTT. Amino acids: CASSLGPGGNTEAFF. The chain links TRBV11-3 to TRBJ1-1; 8 bases map to TRBD1. Germline trimming cut 1 base from V and 2 bases from J; bases unmatched to any gene: 3. Germline CDR1 and CDR2: SGHNT and YENEEA. The CDR3 runs to 15 residues.